The clone carrying this T cell receptor (beta chain) was seen only a few times. Only in-frame clones appear in the TCRdb table, and some are missing; sequencing was by immunoSEQ multiplex PCR. The top ten clones hold under 0.35% of a sample with about 95,000 clones, about 88% of them seen once. This record belongs to a study of OX40 agonist ivuxolimab in advanced cancers. The CDR3 loop spans 14 amino acids. Trimming stripped 1 base from V and 2 bases from J, with 8 bases between. CDR1 is KGHSH, CDR2 LQKENI, per germline. The chain is built from TRBV18 and TRBJ1-2; D is ambiguous. This clonotype originated in an adult with an advanced solid tumor such as melanoma, head and neck, liver or kidney cancer. The source was CD4+ or CD8+ T cells sorted from blood, collected in a trial of the OX40 agonist ivuxolimab. The CDR3 DNA follows: TGTGCCAGCTCACCACTATCAGAGAACTATGGCTACACCTTC. Its translation: CASSPLSENYGYTF.